The subject of this entry is one T cell receptor (beta chain). The antigen remains undetermined. This entry comes from a study of blood T cells in healthy people across ages. Findings of the study overall: Unsorted PBMC material precluded a definitive naive versus antigen-experienced comparison.

Germline CDR1 reads SGHDT; CDR2 reads YYEEEE. V shed 0 bases and J shed 8 bases, with 15 bases lying between them. The CDR3 runs 15 residues. Together with a sample-barcoded 5' primer, a J-beta primer mix was included in a second PCR lasting about 7 to 11 cycles. Researchers report that a template-switch adaptor with 12 random nucleotides tagged each cDNA molecule. TCRdb reanalysed the 5' RACE reads using MiXCR and keeps one entry per CDR3 protein. Of about 810,000 distinct CDR3 sequences listed, roughly 34% are singletons. The gene calls are TRBV5-6 and TRBJ2-1, with D possibly being TRBD1 (5 bases). Source material: blood. The source is a young man in good health. The CDR3, as DNA: TGTGCCAGCAGCTTGGCCTACAGGTATGGGGATGAGCAGTTCTTC. Translation: CASSLAYRYGDEQFF.